This TCR beta chain was captured in a study of PD-L1 blockade in urothelial cancer. Turning to the study itself: Patients arrived having already received 0 to 3 prior chemotherapy regimens. Blood gave a median about 150,000 T cells.

Documented time point: pretreatment peripheral blood. The CDR3 spans 14 residues. In germline, CDR1 is MNHEY, CDR2 SMNVEV (reference sequence). Trimming removed 2 bases from V and 9 bases from J; junction bases left unmatched: 5. Using immunoSEQ multiplex PCR, the repertoire was profiled, and TCRdb retains in-frame clones only, with some absent. Here the sample spans tens of thousands of clones, approximately 85% being singletons. Sequences were derived from PBMCs, sampled around atezolizumab (anti-PD-L1) treatment. The clonotype originates from a man between 65 and 80 years old with urothelial cancer. The chain employs TRBV27 and TRBJ2-1; TRBD2 aligns across 9 bases. CDR3: CASSLQGGGGEQFF. In DNA, the CDR3 is TGTGCCAGCAGTTTACAGGGCGGGGGGGGTGAGCAGTTCTTC.